The 9 T cell receptor beta chains below were found in one sample sequenced in a study of cytomegalovirus exposure and HLA in healthy donors (dated by TCRdb to about 2017). The method was the immunoSEQ multiplex PCR assay. TCRdb took over this immuneACCESS table, retaining in-frame rearrangements with V and J assigned. Such tables are incomplete; in checked studies, under half of the missing clones stem from an unresolved V gene, and the remainder is unexplained. In this sample the table shows hundreds of thousands of clones, approximately 83% of which occur a single time. Of the sample, 0.95% to 1.5% is held by the ten largest clones. The specimen sequenced was PBMCs. The receptors shown here come from a woman aged 25 to 39 in good health and CMV-seropositive.

This chain links TRBV9 with TRBJ2-1, with D perhaps matching TRBD2 (5 bases). The CDR3 runs 14 residues. Trimming took 0 bases from V and 6 from J, leaving 10 bases between them. Germline CDR1 reads SGDLS; CDR2 reads YYNGEE. The CDR3 spells CASSVAPTSNEQFF. CDR3 bases: TGTGCCAGCAGCGTAGCCCCCACTAGCAATGAGCAGTTCTTC.

CDR3 nucleotide sequence: TGTGCCAGCAGTCTCTCGATGCCCTGGACTAGCGGTACCTACGAGCAGTACTTC. Translated, it gives CASSLSMPWTSGTYEQYF. This chain joins TRBV27 and TRBJ2-7; 10 bases match TRBD2. CDR3 length: 18 residues. Germline V gene data show CDR1 as MNHEY and CDR2 as SMNVEV (reference sequence). V shed 5 bases and J 2 bases; nucleotides not matched to a gene: 15.

The chain is built from TRBV10-3 and TRBJ1-5, with D maybe TRBD1 (6 bases). The CDR3 loop spans 14 amino acids. V gave up 5 bases and J gave up 0 bases, with 8 bases separating them. Germline lookup yields CDR1 ENHRY and CDR2 SYGVKD. In DNA, the CDR3 is TGTGCCATCAGTAGGACAGATAGCAATCAGCCCCAGCATTTT. Translation gives CAISRTDSNQPQHF.

Concerning this clone itself: The junction differs from germline at one of its ends, possibly a read error. J is TRBJ2-6 and V is TRBV7-7; a possible D gene is TRBD1 (6 bases). CDR1 is SSHAT and CDR2 is FNYEAQ in the germline V gene (reference sequence). This CDR3 has 16 amino acids. The chain's CDR3 is CASSSLPGQPVEVLTF. CDR3 in DNA: TGTGCTAGCAGCTCGTTACCGGGACAACCTGTGGAAGTCCTGACTTTC.

This chain links TRBV29-1 with TRBJ1-4, with D maybe TRBD1 (5 bases). Germline CDR1 and CDR2: SQVTM and ANQGSEA. V lost 1 base to trimming and J lost 5 bases, with 11 bases between them. CDR3 length equals 14 residues. The CDR3 nucleotides read TGCAGCGTTGAAGTGTTCGCAGGGAATGAAAAACTGTTTTTT. It codes for CSVEVFAGNEKLFF.

With regard to this clone: This specimen includes other DNA sequences encoding the same CDR3. J is TRBJ1-5 and V is TRBV5-1; D is unclear. CDR3 length: 13 residues. CDR1 is SGHRS and CDR2 is YFSETQ in the germline V gene. V lost 0 bases, J lost 6 bases, and 7 bases lay in between. The CDR3 nucleotides read TGCGCCAGCAGCTTGGAAGGGAGTCAGCCCCAGCATTTT. Its translation is CASSLEGSQPQHF.

This clone was seen a single time. The V gene is TRBV11-3, the J gene TRBJ2-7, with TRBD1 matching over 11 bases. V was clipped by 3 bases and J by 4 bases; unmatched bases: 5. Germline CDR1 SGHNT, CDR2 YENEEA. CDR3 length: 15 residues. The CDR3 DNA reads TGTGCCAGCAGCTTCTGGACAGGGGGCGCGTACGAGCAGTACTTC. Translated, it gives CASSFWTGGAYEQYF.

The V and J genes are TRBV2 and TRBJ1-2, with 8 bases aligning to TRBD1. Germline CDR1 is SNHLY and CDR2 is FYNNEI. The ends lost 4 bases at V and 4 bases at J; junction bases unmatched: 11. The CDR3 extends over 16 amino acids. The CDR3 sequence: CASSGPKAGGAYGYTF. The CDR3 DNA reads as TGTGCCAGCAGTGGTCCTAAGGCAGGGGGCGCCTATGGCTACACCTTC.

The V call is TRBV27, the J call TRBJ1-1; 7 positions match TRBD1. The CDR3 totals 15 residues. J lost 5 bases, V lost 0 bases, and 6 bases had no gene match. The germline gives CDR1 MNHEY, CDR2 SMNVEV (reference sequence). CDR3 loop: CASSLSNRGGTEAFF. The CDR3 DNA reads TGTGCCAGCAGTTTATCGAACAGGGGAGGTACTGAAGCTTTCTTT.